A single sample is the source of the 10 T cell receptor beta chains below, sequenced in a study of OX40 agonist ivuxolimab in advanced cancers. TCRdb's copy holds only in-frame clones and misses some; the assay was immunoSEQ multiplex PCR. The sample yields nearly 110,000 clones, about 91% seen once. Sample: CD4+ or CD8+ T cells sorted from blood, taken in a trial of the OX40 agonist ivuxolimab. The receptors were sampled from an adult with an advanced solid tumor such as melanoma, head and neck, liver or kidney cancer.

The chain uses TRBV5-6 and TRBJ2-3; TRBD2 might be the D (7 bases). Trimming took off 0 bases at V and 1 base at J, with 15 bases between the two ends. The CDR3 runs to 17 residues. In germline, CDR1 is SGHDT, CDR2 YYEEEE. The CDR3 DNA follows: TGTGCCAGCAGCTTGGCCGGGGGGCAAATGGGCACAGATACGCAGTATTTT. Its protein is CASSLAGGQMGTDTQYF.

The CDR3 spells CASSPTGQGSPEQFF. In DNA, the CDR3 is TGTGCCAGCAGTCCTACCGGACAGGGGAGTCCTGAGCAGTTCTTC. V is TRBV27 and J is TRBJ2-1; TRBD1 matches 9 bases. J gave up 9 bases and V 5 bases, and 11 bases lay outside the gene matches. Germline CDR1 is MNHEY and CDR2 is SMNVEV (reference sequence). The CDR3 is 15 amino acids.

This clone was counted once. This chain uses TRBV29-1 with TRBJ1-5, with 7 bases lining up with TRBD1. The V gene's germline CDR1 is SQVTM and CDR2 ANQGSEA. The CDR3 length is 13 residues. J was trimmed by 1 base and V by 5 bases; bases with no gene match: 2. The DNA of the CDR3 is TGCAGCGTTCAACAGGGGAGCAATCAGCCCCAGCATTTT. It specifies CSVQQGSNQPQHF.

The J gene is TRBJ2-5, the V gene TRBV5-8; tentative D call: TRBD2 (6 bases). CDR1 is SGHTS and CDR2 is YDEGEE in the germline V gene. This CDR3 contains 15 residues. V lost 4 bases to trimming and J lost 6 bases, with 19 bases between them. CDR3: CASSTRTGVRQTQYF. CDR3 in DNA: TGTGCCAGCAGCACCCGGACGGGAGTCCGACAGACCCAGTACTTC.

To note about this clone: The junction departs from the called germline gene at one end, perhaps through a read error. The chain is built from TRBV7-2 and TRBJ2-7; the match to TRBD2 covers 11 bases. Germline values: CDR1 SGHTA, CDR2 FQGNSA. This CDR3 is 17 amino acids long. CDR3 in amino acids: CASSLAVTSGNPYEQYF. The CDR3 DNA is TGTGCCAGCAGTTTAGCCGTGACTAGCGGGAACCCCTACGAGCAGTACTTC.

This chain uses TRBV7-2 with TRBJ2-1; 7 bases are shared with TRBD2. Trimming at V came to 5 bases and at J to 7 bases, leaving 11 bases not matched to a gene. The CDR3 loop spans 15 amino acids. Germline V gene data show CDR1 as SGHTA and CDR2 as FQGNSA. The CDR3 loop reads CASSPLAVRINEQFF. The CDR3 bases are TGTGCCAGCAGCCCTCTAGCGGTGAGGATAAATGAGCAGTTCTTC.

The chain combines TRBV28 with TRBJ2-7; D is unclear. The V and J ends lost 2 bases and 3 bases respectively, with 11 bases between them. Germline-derived CDR1 and CDR2 are MDHEN and SYDVKM. The length of the CDR3 is 14 residues. CDR3 amino acids: CASSLTQQNYEQYF. CDR3 nucleotide sequence: TGTGCCAGCAGTTTAACACAGCAAAACTACGAGCAGTACTTC.

The rearrangement links TRBV6-6 to TRBJ1-1, with D possibly TRBD1 on 5 matching bases. The CDR3 loop spans 15 amino acids. The germline V gene has CDR1 MNHNY and CDR2 SVGAGI (reference sequence). Trimming removed 7 bases from V and 2 bases from J, with 17 bases in between. CDR3 sequence: CASTPANRLNTEAFF. The CDR3 nucleotides are TGTGCCAGCACCCCGGCGAACAGGCTTAACACTGAAGCTTTCTTT.

The chain carries TRBV7-2 and TRBJ2-1; D call uncertain. CDR1 and CDR2 (germline): SGHTA, FQGNSA. V was pared by 5 bases and J by 8 bases, with 16 bases between. The CDR3 has 14 residues. CDR3 loop: CASSPARTTYEQFF. For the CDR3, the DNA is TGTGCCAGCAGCCCCGCCCGGACCACATATGAGCAGTTCTTC.

This chain connects TRBV5-1 to TRBJ2-1, with 8 positions matching TRBD2. Germline loops: CDR1 SGHRS, CDR2 YFSETQ. The CDR3 has 14 residues. V was pared by 5 bases and J by 0 bases, with 1 base of the junction left unmatched. The CDR3 nucleotides are TGCGCCAGCAGAACTAGCGGCTCCTACAATGAGCAGTTCTTC. It specifies CASRTSGSYNEQFF.